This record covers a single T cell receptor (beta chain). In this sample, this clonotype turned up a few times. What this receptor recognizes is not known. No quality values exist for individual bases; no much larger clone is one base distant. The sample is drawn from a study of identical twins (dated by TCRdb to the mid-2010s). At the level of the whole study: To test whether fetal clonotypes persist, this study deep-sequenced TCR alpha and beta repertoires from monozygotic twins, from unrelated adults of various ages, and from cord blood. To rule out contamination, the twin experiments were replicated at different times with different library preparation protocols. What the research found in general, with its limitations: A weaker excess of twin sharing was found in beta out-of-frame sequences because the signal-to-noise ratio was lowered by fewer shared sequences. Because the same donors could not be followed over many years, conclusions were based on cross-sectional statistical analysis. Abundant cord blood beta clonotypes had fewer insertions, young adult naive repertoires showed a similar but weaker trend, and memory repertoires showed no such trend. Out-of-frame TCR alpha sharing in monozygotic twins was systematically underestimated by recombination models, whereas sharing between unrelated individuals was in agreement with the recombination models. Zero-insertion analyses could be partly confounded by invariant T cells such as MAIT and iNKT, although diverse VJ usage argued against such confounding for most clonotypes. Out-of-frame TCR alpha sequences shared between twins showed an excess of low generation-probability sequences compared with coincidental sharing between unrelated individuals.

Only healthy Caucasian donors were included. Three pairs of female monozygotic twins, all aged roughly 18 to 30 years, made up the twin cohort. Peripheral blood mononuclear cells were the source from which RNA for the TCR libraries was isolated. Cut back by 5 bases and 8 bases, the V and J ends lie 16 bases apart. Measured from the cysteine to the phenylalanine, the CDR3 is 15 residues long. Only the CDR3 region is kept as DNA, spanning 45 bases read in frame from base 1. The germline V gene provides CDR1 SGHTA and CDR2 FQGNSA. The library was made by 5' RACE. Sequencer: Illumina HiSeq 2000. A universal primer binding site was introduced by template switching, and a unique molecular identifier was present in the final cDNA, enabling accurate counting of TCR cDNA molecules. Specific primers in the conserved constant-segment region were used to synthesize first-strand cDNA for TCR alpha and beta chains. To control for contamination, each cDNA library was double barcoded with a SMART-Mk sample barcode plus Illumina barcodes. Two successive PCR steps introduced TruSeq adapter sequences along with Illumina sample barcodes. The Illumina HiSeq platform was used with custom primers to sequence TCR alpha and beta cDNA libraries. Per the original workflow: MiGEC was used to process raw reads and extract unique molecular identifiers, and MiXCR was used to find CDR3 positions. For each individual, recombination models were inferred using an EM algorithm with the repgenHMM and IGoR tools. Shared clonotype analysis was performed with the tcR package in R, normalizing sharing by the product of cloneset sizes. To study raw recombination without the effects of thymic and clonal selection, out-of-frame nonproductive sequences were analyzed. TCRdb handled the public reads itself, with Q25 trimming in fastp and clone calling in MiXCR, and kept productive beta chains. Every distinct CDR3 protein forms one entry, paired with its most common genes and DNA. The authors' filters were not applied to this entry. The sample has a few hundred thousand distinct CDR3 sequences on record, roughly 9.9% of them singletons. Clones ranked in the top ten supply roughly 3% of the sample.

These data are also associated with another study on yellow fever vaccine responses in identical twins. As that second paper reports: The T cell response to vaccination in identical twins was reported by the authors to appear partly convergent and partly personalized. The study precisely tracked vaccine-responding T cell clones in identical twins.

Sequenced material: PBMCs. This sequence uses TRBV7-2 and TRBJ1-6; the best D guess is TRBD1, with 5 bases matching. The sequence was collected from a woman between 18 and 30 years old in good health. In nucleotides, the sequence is TGTGCCAGCAGCACAGGACAACTTGGGCATTCACCCCTCCACTTT. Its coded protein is CASSTGQLGHSPLHF.